These 2 T cell receptor beta chains were all obtained from the same sample, sequenced in a study of shared clonotypes between healthy human individuals (dated by TCRdb to between 2020 and 2021). The method was the immunoSEQ multiplex PCR assay. TCRdb re-hosts the immuneACCESS table, in-frame sequences only. Its copies lack some clones; in the studies checked, an unresolved V gene accounts for under half of them, and the cause for the rest is not known. In all, the sample holds around 1.1 million clones, and 75% to 80% of those were seen once. Clones ranked in the top ten supply roughly 0.55% of the sample. Sequencing input: memory CD4+ T cells from PBMCs. What the cell subset or site label conveys for this sample: CD45RA-negative fraction. Receptor source: a man between 18 and 29 years old in good health. Some clones in this sample may be carry-over from other donors' samples.

The chain combines TRBV25-1 with TRBJ2-7, with no clear D. The CDR3 runs 13 residues. Trimming left V 2 bases short and J 3 bases short, with 8 bases between. Germline V lookup: CDR1 MGHDK, CDR2 SYGVNS. The CDR3 DNA reads TGTGCCAGCAGTGAAGGGTTTCGCTACGAGCAGTACTTC. Translated, it gives CASSEGFRYEQYF.

In this sample, this clone turned up once. The V call is TRBV25-1, the J call TRBJ2-6; D is perhaps TRBD1 (5 bases). The V end lost 4 bases, the J end lost 1 base, and 11 bases lay between the germline ends. The CDR3 has 16 amino acids. The germline CDR1 and CDR2 sequences are MGHDK and SYGVNS. CDR3 amino acids: CASSATPGSGANVLTF. The DNA of the CDR3 is TGTGCCAGCAGTGCCACTCCAGGGTCTGGGGCCAACGTCCTGACTTTC.